The entry that follows covers one TCR beta chain sequence. Its antigen is undetermined. The sample originates from a study of shared clonotypes between healthy human individuals. About the research overall: Three CD4 naive, three CD4 memory, two CD8 naive and one CD8 memory plate were used per donor. Study-wide points: Sampling used blood alone; tissue repertoires probably differ. Rarefaction indicated that sorted-subset sequencing remained incomplete although depth was large.

The trim removed 0 bases at V and 7 bases at J, leaving 2 bases unmatched. The CDR3 is made up of 15 amino acids. CDR1 is SGHTA and CDR2 is FQGTGA in the germline V gene. CD45RO negativity and positive selection for CCR7 defined naive CD8 cells, a population that excluded terminally differentiated effector memory CD45RA+ cells. Donors, without exception, were Caucasian adults residing in Nashville, Tennessee. Clones were sequenced by immunoSEQ multiplex PCR, and TCRdb holds only the in-frame ones, with some missing. The data show around 2,100,000 clones, around 96% seen once. The specimen sequenced was naive CD8+ T cells sorted from blood. This rearrangement joins TRBV7-3 to TRBJ2-1; 11 bases are a match to TRBD2. This sequence originates from a man aged 18 to 29 in good health. CDR3 sequence (DNA): TGTGCCAGCAGCTTAACGGGACTAGCGGAAAATGAGCAGTTCTTC. It encodes CASSLTGLAENEQFF.